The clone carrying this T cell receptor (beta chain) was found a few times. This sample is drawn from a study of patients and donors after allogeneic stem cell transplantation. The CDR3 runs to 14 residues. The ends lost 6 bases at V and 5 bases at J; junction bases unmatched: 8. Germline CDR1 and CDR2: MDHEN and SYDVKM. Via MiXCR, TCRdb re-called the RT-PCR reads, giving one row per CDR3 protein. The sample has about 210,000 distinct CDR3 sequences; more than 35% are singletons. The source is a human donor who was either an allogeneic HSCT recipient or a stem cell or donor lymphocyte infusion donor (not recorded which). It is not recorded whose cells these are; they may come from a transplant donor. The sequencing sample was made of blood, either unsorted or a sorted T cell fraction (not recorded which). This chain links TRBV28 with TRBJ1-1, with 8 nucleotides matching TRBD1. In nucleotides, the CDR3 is TGTGCCAGCAGCCTCCCAGGGGGCTGGACTGAAGCTTTCTTT. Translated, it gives CASSLPGGWTEAFF.